This TCR beta chain is from a study of T cells expressing NK-cell markers. CDR3 size: 13 residues. Germline V gene sequence: CDR1 SGHNT, CDR2 YYREEE (reference sequence). TCRdb reprocessed the 5' RACE reads and keeps a single row for each CDR3 protein, giving no DNA. In total, the table holds 400,000 to 500,000 distinct CDR3 sequences. The sequenced sample was blood T cells: a sorted CD56 or NKG2C T cell subset, CD4+ or CD8+ T cells, or bulk PBMC T cells (not recorded which). V gene TRBV5-4 combines with J gene TRBJ2-2. This TCR came from a woman between 18 and 69 years old in good health. The CDR3 here is CASSLALAGELFF.